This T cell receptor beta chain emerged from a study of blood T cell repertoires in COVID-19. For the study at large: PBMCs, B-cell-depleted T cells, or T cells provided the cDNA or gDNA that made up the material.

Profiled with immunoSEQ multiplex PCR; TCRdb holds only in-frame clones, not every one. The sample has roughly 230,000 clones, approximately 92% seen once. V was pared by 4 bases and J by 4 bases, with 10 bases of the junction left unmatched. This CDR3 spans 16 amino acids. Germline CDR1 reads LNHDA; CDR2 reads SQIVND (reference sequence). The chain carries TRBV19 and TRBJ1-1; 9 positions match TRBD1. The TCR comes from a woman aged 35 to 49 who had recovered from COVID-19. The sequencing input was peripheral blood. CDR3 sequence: CASSTGTGIGSTEAFF. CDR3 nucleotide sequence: TGTGCCAGTAGTACCGGGACAGGGATCGGGTCCACTGAAGCTTTCTTT. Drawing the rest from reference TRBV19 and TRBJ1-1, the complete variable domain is DGGITQSPKYLFRKEGQNVTLSCEQNLNHDAMYWYRQDPGQGLRLIYYSQIVNDFQKGDIAEGYSVSREKKESFPLTVTSAQKNPTAFYLCASSTGTGIGSTEAFFGQGTRLTVV.